This T cell receptor beta chain was retrieved from a study of control samples from healthy donors and cancer patients. The data were produced by immunoSEQ multiplex PCR, yet TCRdb's version contains in-frame clones alone and is incomplete. Of tens of thousands of clones listed, 88% are singletons. The V gene's germline CDR1 is SNHLY and CDR2 FYNNEI. V gave up 5 bases and J gave up 4 bases, with 9 bases separating them. The CDR3 extends over 13 amino acids. Sequences were obtained from blood. The receptor's source is a woman in her sixties or seventies in good health. This chain joins TRBV2 and TRBJ1-5; D is undetermined. As DNA, the CDR3 is TGTGCCAGCAGTCGAATGGGGAATCAGCCCCAGCATTTT. Encoded protein: CASSRMGNQPQHF.